The 29 T cell receptor beta chains reported below all come from one sample, sequenced in a study of human T cells and chemical hapten exposure. Time point specified: patch test 3, about 24 weeks after DPC sensitization. Described treatment: therapeutic diphenylcyclopropenone sensitization with weekly scalp DPC. TCRdb re-derived calls from the RACE reads in MiXCR, one entry per CDR3 protein. The sample lists about 190,000 distinct CDR3 sequences, about 25% occurring once. The input for sequencing was whole blood, taken in connection with sensitization to the hapten diphenylcyclopropenone (DPC). The source of these receptors is a woman between 35 and 50 years old with alopecia areata. Some clones in this sample may be carry-over from other donors' samples.

There are many counts of this clonotype. This CDR3 is CSVDSGRDNEQFF. The CDR3 DNA sequence: TGCAGCGTTGATAGCGGGAGGGACAATGAGCAGTTCTTC. V and J are TRBV29-1 and TRBJ2-1; 11 positions agree with TRBD2. The CDR3 contains 13 residues. Germline lookup yields CDR1 SQVTM and CDR2 ANQGSEA. V shed 3 bases and J 5 bases; nucleotides not matched to a gene: 0.

This clonotype was picked up many times. The chain employs TRBV20-1 and TRBJ2-2; 7 bases are shared with TRBD2. Trimming cost V 6 bases and J 2 bases; bases outside gene matches: 9. Germline CDR1 and CDR2: DFQATT and SNEGSKA (reference sequence). This CDR3 contains 15 residues. CDR3 sequence reads: CSATSSGSNTGELFF. CDR3 nucleotides: TGCAGTGCCACGTCTAGCGGCTCCAACACCGGGGAGCTGTTTTTT.

This clonotype was picked up a small number of times. This rearrangement joins TRBV5-4 to TRBJ2-3; the D is unclear. Trimming stripped 3 bases from V and 0 bases from J, with 11 bases between. The V gene's germline CDR1 is SGHNT and CDR2 YYREEE (reference sequence). The CDR3 contains 15 residues. The CDR3 is CASSSRRASTDTQYF. In nucleotides, the CDR3 is TGTGCCAGCAGCTCTCGACGCGCTAGCACAGATACGCAGTATTTT.

This clonotype was picked up many times. The chain uses TRBV29-1 and TRBJ2-5; D not resolved. The CDR3 has 12 amino acids. The germline V gene encodes CDR1 SQVTM and CDR2 ANQGSEA. The V end lost 4 bases, the J end lost 4 bases, and 10 bases lay between the germline ends. This CDR3 is CSVALLPETQYF. DNA of the CDR3: TGCAGCGTTGCCCTCCTCCCAGAGACCCAGTACTTC.

This clonotype was counted ten times or more. V usage is TRBV20-1 and J usage is TRBJ2-3, with 9 bases lining up with TRBD2. Germline lookup yields CDR1 DFQATT and CDR2 SNEGSKA (reference sequence). CDR3 length: 15 residues. V dropped 5 bases and J dropped 2; count of bases not matched to a gene: 8. DNA for the CDR3: TGCAGTGCTGTTCCACTAGCGGGTAACACAGATACGCAGTATTTT. Translated: CSAVPLAGNTDTQYF.

The chain carries TRBV18 and TRBJ1-6, with D possibly being TRBD1 (6 bases). Germline lookup yields CDR1 KGHSH and CDR2 LQKENI. Trimming took 1 base from V and 7 from J, leaving 14 bases between them. CDR3 length: 16 amino acids. The CDR3 coding sequence is TGTGCCAGCTCACCACGGGCAGGGGTCGAGAATTCACCCCTCCACTTT. This translates into CASSPRAGVENSPLHF.

A few counts support this clonotype. The J gene is TRBJ2-1, the V gene TRBV3-1; D is possibly TRBD2 (6 bases). Per germline, CDR1 LGHDT and CDR2 YNNKEL (reference sequence). The V gene lost 2 bases and the J gene lost 6 bases, with 8 bases spanning the gap. The CDR3 spans 13 residues. CDR3 coding DNA: TGTGCCAGCAGCCAAACTAGCCCCAATGAGCAGTTCTTC. This codes for CASSQTSPNEQFF.

This clonotype was counted a few times. The J gene is TRBJ2-1, the V gene TRBV20-1, with 11 bases aligning to TRBD2. The J segment lost 15 bases and the V segment lost 1 base, leaving 14 bases of the junction unmatched. The CDR3 length is 15 residues. CDR1 is DFQATT, CDR2 SNEGSKA, per germline (reference sequence). The CDR3 DNA reads TGCAGTGCTAGAGCTCCGGAATCTAGCGGGAGGATGCGGTTCTTC. It codes for CSARAPESSGRMRFF.

This chain connects TRBV9 to TRBJ2-3, with 8 bases identical to TRBD2. Germline V CDR1 and CDR2: SGDLS, YYNGEE. The CDR3 runs 14 residues. The junction had 1 base not matched to a gene; V was cut back by 0 bases and J by 4 bases. CDR3 in DNA: TGTGCCAGCAGCGTAGCGGGACTAGCAGATACGCAGTATTTT. Residues: CASSVAGLADTQYF.

This clonotype appeared many times. The chain carries TRBV5-6 and TRBJ2-7, with 10 nucleotides matching TRBD1. The CDR3 has 16 amino acids. Trimming removed 0 bases from V and 2 bases from J; junction bases left unmatched: 5. Germline V lookup: CDR1 SGHDT, CDR2 YYEEEE. The CDR3 sequence: CASSLAGQGKPYEQYF. In DNA form, the CDR3 reads TGTGCCAGCAGCTTGGCGGGACAGGGGAAACCCTACGAGCAGTACTTC.

The rearrangement links TRBV7-2 to TRBJ2-3; D gene uncertain. Germline CDR1 SGHTA, CDR2 FQGNSA. V was shortened by 0 bases and J by 2 bases, with 6 bases between the two germline ends. The CDR3 spans 14 residues. The CDR3 sequence is CASSLAGFTDTQYF. For the CDR3, the DNA is TGTGCCAGCAGCTTAGCAGGGTTCACAGATACGCAGTATTTT.

This chain uses TRBV7-2 with TRBJ2-7, with unresolved D. The CDR3 runs 14 residues. V lost 1 base and J lost 2, with 9 bases in between. Germline CDR1 and CDR2: SGHTA and FQGNSA. Written as DNA, the CDR3 is TGTGCCAGCAGCTTAGACGTCGGCACCTACGAGCAGTACTTC. As protein: CASSLDVGTYEQYF.

In this sample, this clonotype turned up once. The chain uses TRBV5-1 and TRBJ1-1; D possibly corresponds to TRBD1 (5 bases). Deletions cut 0 bases from V and 6 bases from J, with 9 bases between. The CDR3 consists of 13 residues. Germline V gene data show CDR1 as SGHRS and CDR2 as YFSETQ. CDR3 DNA sequence: TGCGCCAGCAGCTTGGGAGGGGTACCTGAAGCTTTCTTT. Its protein product is CASSLGGVPEAFF. The variable domain in full, with the rest retrieved from reference TRBV5-1 and TRBJ1-1, is KAGVTQTPRYLIKTRGQQVTLSCSPISGHRSVSWYQQTPGQGLQFLFEYFSETQRNKGNFPGRFSGRQFSNSRSEMNVSTLELGDSALYLCASSLGGVPEAFFGQGTRLTVV.

This clonotype has more than one count but fewer than ten. This chain links TRBV12-3 or TRBV12-4 with TRBJ1-4; D is perhaps TRBD1 (5 bases). The CDR3 has 13 amino acids. Trimming cost V 8 bases and J 11 bases, with 18 bases left between them. The CDR3 protein is CASGGRGALKLFF. The CDR3 bases are TGTGCCAGCGGGGGTAGAGGTGCCCTGAAACTGTTTTTT.

The rearrangement links TRBV29-1 to TRBJ2-3; D unclear. The CDR3 sequence is 12 residues long. The germline V gene encodes CDR1 SQVTM and CDR2 ANQGSEA. The V end lost 4 bases, the J end lost 1 base, and 6 bases lay between the germline ends. The CDR3: CSVGSGTDTQYF. CDR3 DNA sequence: TGCAGCGTTGGCAGCGGCACAGATACGCAGTATTTT.

Turning to this clonotype: A junction end diverges from the germline sequence, so it may reflect a read error. V gene TRBV7-2 combines with J gene TRBJ2-1; tentative D call: TRBD1 (5 bases). The germline CDR1 and CDR2 sequences are SGHTA and FQGNSA. The CDR3 runs to 12 residues. The CDR3 DNA reads TGTGCCAGCAGTCCAGGGTACACTGAGCAGTTCTTC. The encoded protein is CASSPGYTEQFF.

V and J are TRBV20-1 and TRBJ1-5; D not resolved. Looked up from germline, CDR1 is DFQATT and CDR2 is SNEGSKA (reference sequence). This CDR3 is built from 14 residues. Trimming stripped 4 bases from V and 1 base from J, with 11 bases between. CDR3 residues: CSAKVPASNQPQHF. In DNA form, the CDR3 reads TGCAGTGCTAAGGTCCCAGCGAGCAATCAGCCCCAGCATTTT.

The V call is TRBV6-2 or TRBV6-3, the J call TRBJ2-7, with D possibly TRBD2 on 6 matching bases. Germline values: CDR1 MNHEY, CDR2 SVGEGT. Trimming removed 8 bases from V and 2 bases from J, with 13 bases in between. The CDR3 runs to 13 residues. The CDR3 DNA is TGTGCCAGCGCGGGACTCAATACCTACGAGCAGTACTTC. It translates to CASAGLNTYEQYF.

In regard to this clonotype: One end of the junction does not line up with germline, which may come from a read error. The chain couples TRBV4-3 to TRBJ2-5; tentatively, D is TRBD1 (5 bases). The CDR3 is 15 residues long. Germline CDR1 reads LGHNA; CDR2 reads YSLEER. CDR3 in amino acids: CTSSQDVRQGGTQYF. The CDR3 DNA reads as TGCACCAGCAGCCAAGATGTACGCCAGGGTGGGACCCAGTACTTC.

This clonotype was counted a few times. The V gene is TRBV29-1, the J gene TRBJ2-1; D ambiguous. The CDR3 covers 12 residues. The germline gives CDR1 SQVTM, CDR2 ANQGSEA. V dropped 4 bases and J dropped 5 bases, with 9 bases sitting between them. For the CDR3, the DNA is TGCAGCGTTGGCCGACGTAACAATGAGCAGTTCTTC. This codes for CSVGRRNNEQFF.

This clonotype was seen only once. The rearrangement uses TRBV7-2 and TRBJ1-2; 7 nucleotides line up with TRBD1. J lost 5 bases, V lost 5 bases, and 8 bases had no gene match. Germline values: CDR1 SGHTA, CDR2 FQGNSA. This CDR3 region has 14 residues. CDR3 DNA: TGTGCCAGCAGCGTATGGGACAGTCTTTATGGCTACACCTTC. It encodes CASSVWDSLYGYTF.

This clonotype occurred a few times. The chain combines TRBV28 with TRBJ1-6; D may be TRBD1 (6 bases). V gave up 4 bases and J gave up 1 base, with 14 bases separating them. CDR3 length: 17 amino acids. The V gene's germline CDR1 is MDHEN and CDR2 SYDVKM. For the CDR3, the DNA is TGTGCCAGCAGTTCATCACAGGGATCTTCCTATAATTCACCCCTCCACTTT. Amino acid sequence: CASSSSQGSSYNSPLHF.

This clonotype was picked up many times. The chain uses TRBV6-1 and TRBJ2-1, with 12 bases lining up with TRBD2. Germline lookup yields CDR1 MNHNS and CDR2 SASEGT. Trimming removed 2 bases from V and 4 bases from J; junction bases left unmatched: 0. CDR3 length: 15 residues. CDR3 region: CASSELAGGYNEQFF. CDR3 nucleotide sequence: TGTGCCAGCAGTGAACTAGCGGGAGGGTACAATGAGCAGTTCTTC.

This clonotype was detected ten times or more. The chain combines TRBV20-1 with TRBJ1-5; D might be TRBD1 (5 bases). V was cut by 4 bases and J by 1 base, with 11 bases left in between. Germline V gene lookup returns CDR1 DFQATT and CDR2 SNEGSKA (reference sequence). The CDR3 runs to 14 residues. The CDR3 coding sequence is TGCAGTGCTAACCTCGGGACGAGCAATCAGCCCCAGCATTTT. Protein: CSANLGTSNQPQHF.

The V call is TRBV20-1, the J call TRBJ1-6; D gene uncertain. The CDR3 has 14 residues. Trimming took off 6 bases at V and 6 bases at J, with 15 bases between the two ends. CDR1 and CDR2 from the germline V gene are DFQATT and SNEGSKA (reference sequence). DNA for the CDR3: TGCAGTGCGCCCGGGATAACCGTTAATTCACCCCTCCACTTT. Translating it yields CSAPGITVNSPLHF.

This clonotype was counted only a few times. The J gene is TRBJ2-1, the V gene TRBV7-9, with D tentatively TRBD2 (6 bases). Germline assignment: CDR1 SEHNR and CDR2 FQNEAQ (reference sequence). Trimming removed 5 bases from V and 0 bases from J, with 11 bases in between. The CDR3 runs to 15 residues. The CDR3 sequence is CASSPRGSSYNEQFF. The CDR3 DNA is TGTGCCAGCAGCCCCCGGGGGAGCTCCTACAATGAGCAGTTCTTC. The full variable domain, completed using reference TRBV7-9 and TRBJ2-1, is DTGVSQNPRHKITKRGQNVTFRCDPISEHNRLYWYRQTLGQGPEFLTYFQNEAQLEKSRLLSDRFSAERPKGSFSTLEIQRTEQGDSAMYLCASSPRGSSYNEQFFGPGTRLTVL.

The chain combines TRBV27 with TRBJ1-5; no definite D call. The CDR3 has 13 residues. CDR1 and CDR2 (germline): MNHEY, SMNVEV (reference sequence). Trimming left V 6 bases short and J 5 bases short, with 11 bases between. DNA for the CDR3: TGTGCCAGCAGAGGGTTCCCGGATCAGCCCCAGCATTTT. This sequence encodes CASRGFPDQPQHF.

The chain is built from TRBV4-3 and TRBJ1-1, with D perhaps TRBD1 (5 bases). Trimming took 1 base from V and 5 from J, leaving 14 bases between them. Germline CDR1 LGHNA, CDR2 YSLEER. The CDR3 consists of 15 residues. CDR3 residues: CASSQGSGWNTEAFF. The CDR3 coding sequence is TGCGCCAGCAGCCAAGGTTCAGGGTGGAATACTGAAGCTTTCTTT.

This clonotype has more than one count but fewer than ten. This chain joins TRBV12-3 or TRBV12-4 and TRBJ1-5, with D unclear. Trimming took off 4 bases at V and 4 bases at J, with 5 bases between the two ends. There are 12 residues in the CDR3. CDR3 bases: TGTGCCAGCAGTTCATTTAATCAGCCCCAGCATTTT. Translation: CASSSFNQPQHF.